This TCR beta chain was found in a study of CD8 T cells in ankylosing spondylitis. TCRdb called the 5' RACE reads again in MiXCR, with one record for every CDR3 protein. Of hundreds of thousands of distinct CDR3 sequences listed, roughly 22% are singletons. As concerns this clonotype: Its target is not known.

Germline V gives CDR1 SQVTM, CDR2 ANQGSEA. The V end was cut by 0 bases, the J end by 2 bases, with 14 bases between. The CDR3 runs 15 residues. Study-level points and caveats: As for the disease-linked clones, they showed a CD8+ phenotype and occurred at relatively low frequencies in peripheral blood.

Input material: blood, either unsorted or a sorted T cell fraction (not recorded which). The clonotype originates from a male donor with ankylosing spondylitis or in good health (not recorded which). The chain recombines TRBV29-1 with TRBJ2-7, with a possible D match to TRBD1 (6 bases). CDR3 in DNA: TGCAGCGTTGAAGATCAGGGGACCGAGACCTACGAGCAGTACTTC. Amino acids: CSVEDQGTETYEQYF.